Each of the 16 T cell receptor beta chains below was sequenced from the same sample in a study of blood T cell repertoires in COVID-19. Here immunoSEQ multiplex PCR was the method, and the copy in TCRdb shows in-frame clones only, minus some. This sample has around 82,000 clones, with around 91% found just once. Source material: peripheral blood. The receptors stem from a man aged 70 or older with active or convalescent COVID-19.

The chain links TRBV11-2 to TRBJ2-5; 9 positions match TRBD2. CDR1 is SGHAT, CDR2 FQNNGV, per germline. The CDR3 runs to 16 residues. With V trimmed by 5 bases and J by 5 bases, 12 bases remained unmatched. CDR3 loop: CASSISSGANGETQYF. CDR3 sequence (DNA): TGTGCCAGCAGCATCTCTAGCGGGGCCAACGGGGAGACCCAGTACTTC.

Only one count was recorded for this clone. CDR3 residues: CASSLGLAGVYEQFF. DNA of the CDR3: TGTGCCAGCAGCCTCGGACTAGCGGGGGTTTATGAGCAGTTCTTC. This rearrangement joins TRBV7-2 to TRBJ2-1; 13 bases map to TRBD2. CDR1 is SGHTA and CDR2 is FQGNSA in the germline V gene. This CDR3 spans 15 amino acids. V lost 5 bases, J lost 8 bases, and 6 bases stayed unmatched.

The chain couples TRBV5-1 to TRBJ2-5; 7 positions match TRBD1. This CDR3 comprises 14 residues. J gave up 0 bases and V 2 bases, and 1 base lay outside the gene matches. The germline V gene encodes CDR1 SGHRS and CDR2 YFSETQ. The CDR3 loop reads CASSLQGNQETQYF. The CDR3 DNA is TGCGCCAGCAGCTTACAGGGGAACCAAGAGACCCAGTACTTC. Filled out from reference TRBV5-1 and TRBJ2-5, the complete variable domain reads KAGVTQTPRYLIKTRGQQVTLSCSPISGHRSVSWYQQTPGQGLQFLFEYFSETQRNKGNFPGRFSGRQFSNSRSEMNVSTLELGDSALYLCASSLQGNQETQYFGPGTRLLVL.

This clone was counted only a few times. This chain connects TRBV6-5 to TRBJ1-6; TRBD1 is a possible D gene (5 bases). Between the trimmed V and J ends, which lost 8 bases and 8 bases, there was a span of 19 bases. Germline CDR1 and CDR2: MNHEY and SVGAGI. This CDR3 contains 15 residues. CDR3 nucleotide sequence: TGTGCCAGCGGGGCCGAGGGAGGAGTCCATTCACCCCTCCACTTT. Translating it yields CASGAEGGVHSPLHF.

This clone was observed a few times. The gene calls are TRBV30 and TRBJ1-4; 9 bases fit TRBD1. The CDR3 length is 13 residues. J gave up 7 bases and V 1 base, and 1 base lay outside the gene matches. Per germline, CDR1 GTSNPN and CDR2 SVGIG (reference sequence). CDR3 bases: TGTGCCTGGAGTGGGACAGGGGTTGAAAAACTGTTTTTT. This translates into CAWSGTGVEKLFF.

This chain links TRBV4-3 with TRBJ2-7; possibly TRBD2 for D (5 bases). Germline CDR1 LGHNA, CDR2 YSLEER. The CDR3 contains 16 residues. V lost 0 bases to trimming and J lost 4 bases, with 16 bases between them. CDR3 DNA: TGCGCCAGCAGCCAAGATCTGGCGACTACTATTTACGAGCAGTACTTC. It yields the protein CASSQDLATTIYEQYF.

V gene TRBV10-2 combines with J gene TRBJ2-1, with D possibly TRBD1 on 6 matching bases. Germline V CDR1 and CDR2: WSHSY, SAAADI. CDR3 length: 13 residues. The V end lost 6 bases, the J end lost 0 bases, and 6 bases lay between the germline ends. The CDR3 DNA follows: TGCGCCAGCAGGGACAGCTCCTACAATGAGCAGTTCTTC. This translates into CASRDSSYNEQFF.

The V gene is TRBV5-1, the J gene TRBJ1-2, with TRBD1 matching 12 bases. Per germline, CDR1 SGHRS and CDR2 YFSETQ. CDR3 length equals 16 residues. The J segment lost 7 bases and the V segment lost 1 base, leaving 8 bases of the junction unmatched. CDR3 nucleotides: TGCGCCAGCAGCTTGCTCGGGACAGGGGGCATCGGTGGCTACACCTTC. Amino acids: CASSLLGTGGIGGYTF.

The chain combines TRBV6-5 with TRBJ1-2, with D unclear. The CDR3 extends over 15 amino acids. Germline assignment: CDR1 MNHEY and CDR2 SVGAGI. Between the trimmed V and J ends, which lost 0 bases and 5 bases, there was a span of 13 bases. The CDR3 bases are TGTGCCAGCAGTTACTCGTCAATGGCCGCTTATGGCTACACCTTC. It is translated as CASSYSSMAAYGYTF.

Worth noting for this clone: Other DNA sequences in the sample encode the same CDR3. This chain connects TRBV28 to TRBJ1-2; weak D call: TRBD1 (5 bases). Trimming left V 3 bases short and J 5 bases short, with 7 bases between. Germline V gives CDR1 MDHEN, CDR2 SYDVKM. The CDR3 is made up of 12 amino acids. The CDR3 DNA is TGTGCCAGCAGTTTTGGGGGGTATGGCTACACCTTC. Its protein is CASSFGGYGYTF.

J is TRBJ2-2 and V is TRBV30; D is unclear. Germline V gene lookup returns CDR1 GTSNPN and CDR2 SVGIG (reference sequence). CDR3 length: 16 amino acids. V dropped 0 bases and J dropped 2 bases, with 13 bases sitting between them. The CDR3, as DNA: TGTGCCTGGAGTGTACGCGGTCTAGGTAACACCGGGGAGCTGTTTTTT. It yields the protein CAWSVRGLGNTGELFF.

The J gene is TRBJ1-2, the V gene TRBV6-2 or TRBV6-3; a possible D gene is TRBD1 (5 bases). Trimming stripped 3 bases from V and 8 bases from J, with 16 bases between. Germline values: CDR1 MNHEY, CDR2 SVGEGT. There are 14 residues in the CDR3. The CDR3 spells CASSYGGSRRGYTF. The CDR3 region has the DNA TGTGCCAGCAGTTATGGGGGGTCCCGTAGGGGCTACACCTTC.

The V and J genes are TRBV9 and TRBJ2-5; TRBD2 might be the D (7 bases). V was shortened by 4 bases and J by 2 bases, with 24 bases between the two germline ends. The CDR3 loop spans 18 amino acids. Germline V gene sequence: CDR1 SGDLS, CDR2 YYNGEE. In DNA, the CDR3 is TGTGCCAGCAGCCCCCGAGGTCCTAGGGGGGGGCCACAAGAGACCCAGTACTTC. The encoded protein is CASSPRGPRGGPQETQYF.

This clone was found once. CDR3 DNA: TGTGCCAGCAGCCAAGACGGGACTGCGGGAAACACCATATATTTT. Its protein product is CASSQDGTAGNTIYF. V is TRBV4-2 and J is TRBJ1-3, with D tentatively TRBD1 (5 bases). Looked up from germline, CDR1 is LGHNA and CDR2 is YNFKEQ. Trimming stripped 0 bases from V and 4 bases from J, with 10 bases between. The CDR3 is made up of 15 amino acids.

V and J are TRBV19 and TRBJ1-5, with D hard to call. The CDR3 is 14 residues long. Per the germline V gene, CDR1 is LNHDA and CDR2 is SQIVND (reference sequence). Trimming shortened V by 3 bases and J by 6 bases, and 12 bases separated the two germline ends. The CDR3: CASSIRAGSQPQHF. In DNA form, the CDR3 reads TGTGCCAGTAGTATTCGAGCGGGATCTCAGCCCCAGCATTTT.

This chain connects TRBV29-1 to TRBJ2-1; tentatively, D is TRBD1 (5 bases). Germline V gene sequence: CDR1 SQVTM, CDR2 ANQGSEA. Trimming removed 7 bases at V and 1 base at J, with 17 bases between. The CDR3 covers 15 residues. CDR3 nucleotide sequence: TGCAGCGCCGACCCCAGGGCCCGTTCCTACAATGAGCAGTTCTTC. Its translation is CSADPRARSYNEQFF.